This passage covers 27 T cell receptor beta chains from one sample sequenced in a study of shared clonotypes between healthy human individuals. Using immunoSEQ multiplex PCR, the repertoire was profiled, and TCRdb retains in-frame clones only, with some absent. This sample has 2 million to 2.5 million clones, with 85% to 95% found just once. CD8 cells regarded as naive lacked CD45RO, were positively chosen for CCR7, and omitted terminally differentiated effector memory CD45RA+ cells. The sample comprised naive CD8+ T cells from PBMCs. These receptor sequences come from a man aged 18 to 29 in good health. Some clones in this sample may be carry-over from other donors' samples.

This rearrangement joins TRBV11-3 to TRBJ2-2; 7 bases are a match to TRBD1. In germline, CDR1 is SGHNT, CDR2 YENEEA. The CDR3 contains 17 residues. Germline trimming cut 2 bases from V and 4 bases from J; bases unmatched to any gene: 10. This CDR3 reads CASSLTSRDSFTGELFF. The CDR3 DNA reads as TGTGCCAGCAGCTTAACTTCCCGGGACAGCTTCACCGGGGAGCTGTTTTTT.

This chain's CDR3 is CASSPIGTSTGELFF. In DNA form, the CDR3 reads TGTGCCAGCAGCCCGATAGGGACTTCAACCGGGGAGCTGTTTTTT. The chain combines TRBV7-9 with TRBJ2-2, with D maybe TRBD2 (6 bases). The CDR3 consists of 15 residues. CDR1 and CDR2 (germline): SEHNR, FQNEAQ (reference sequence). V was clipped by 5 bases and J by 5 bases, with 15 bases between them.

The chain combines TRBV15 with TRBJ1-4; TRBD1 is a possible D gene (5 bases). V gave up 1 base and J gave up 4 bases, with 19 bases separating them. From germline, CDR1 is LNHNV and CDR2 YYDKDF (reference sequence). This CDR3 is 18 amino acids long. CDR3 amino acids: CATSRARVMTDNNEKLFF. In DNA form, the CDR3 reads TGTGCCACCAGCAGAGCGAGAGTGATGACAGACAATAATGAAAAACTGTTTTTT.

J is TRBJ2-7 and V is TRBV10-1; D is unresolved. This CDR3 has 15 residues. V lost 6 bases and J lost 1, with 16 bases in between. The germline CDR1 and CDR2 sequences are WNHNN and SYGVQD (reference sequence). The CDR3 sequence is CASRRLLRCSYEQYF. For the CDR3, the DNA is TGCGCCAGCAGAAGGTTGTTGCGTTGTTCCTACGAGCAGTACTTC.

The chain recombines TRBV7-3 with TRBJ2-3, with a possible D match to TRBD2 (6 bases). Trimming pared 0 bases from V and 0 bases from J, leaving 19 bases between. This CDR3 region has 19 residues. Per germline, CDR1 SGHTA and CDR2 FQGTGA. CDR3 nucleotides: TGTGCCAGCAGCTTAACTGGGGGGACCGGGGCCACTAGCACAGATACGCAGTATTTT. Protein product: CASSLTGGTGATSTDTQYF. Together with reference TRBV7-3 and TRBJ2-3, the CDR3 gives the full variable domain: GAGVSQTPSNKVTEKGKYVELRCDPISGHTALYWYRQSLGQGPEFLIYFQGTGAADDSGLPNDRFFAVRPEGSVSTLKIQRTERGDSAVYLCASSLTGGTGATSTDTQYFGPGTRLTVL.

The rearrangement uses TRBV14 and TRBJ2-1; maybe TRBD2 (6 bases). The CDR3 has 14 amino acids. The germline gives CDR1 SGHDN, CDR2 FVKESK. V lost 0 bases and J 8 bases, leaving 11 bases between the germline ends. The chain's CDR3 is CASSQEYGRYEQFF. CDR3 nucleotides: TGTGCCAGCAGCCAAGAGTATGGGAGGTATGAGCAGTTCTTC.

The CDR3 DNA reads as TGTGCCAGCACCCCTGGACCCGAGAGAGGGACCGAGCAGTACTTC. This encodes CASTPGPERGTEQYF. The V call is TRBV7-9, the J call TRBJ2-7, with D possibly called TRBD1 or TRBD2 (5 bases each). The V end was cut by 7 bases, the J end by 6 bases, with 22 bases between. The CDR3 runs 15 residues. Germline V lookup: CDR1 SEHNR, CDR2 FQNEAQ (reference sequence).

This rearrangement joins TRBV13 to TRBJ1-1; D unclear. The germline gives CDR1 PRHDT, CDR2 FYEKMQ (reference sequence). CDR3 length: 15 amino acids. Trimming cost V 1 base and J 1 base, with 10 bases left between them. CDR3 loop: CASSLARETNTEAFF. The CDR3, as DNA: TGTGCCAGCAGCTTAGCGAGGGAAACGAACACTGAAGCTTTCTTT.

The V gene is TRBV5-3, the J gene TRBJ1-2, with 9 bases aligning to TRBD1. TRBV5-3 is sorted into the ORF group, with uncertain function. The CDR3 has 16 amino acids. The trim removed 4 bases at V and 6 bases at J, leaving 13 bases unmatched. The CDR3 DNA reads TGTGCCAGAAGCGCCGCCCGGGACAGGGCTCTTAATGGCTACACCTTC. Encoded protein: CARSAARDRALNGYTF.

The chain couples TRBV28 to TRBJ2-5; possibly TRBD2 for D (5 bases). TRBJ2-7 matches the DNA end more closely, so the J call is doubtful. Germline V gene lookup returns CDR1 MDHEN and CDR2 SYDVKM. This CDR3 contains 16 residues. The CDR3 DNA reads TGTGCCAGCAGTTTACCCCCGGCGGCGGGCACCTACGAGCAGTACTTC. The encoded protein is CASSLPPAAGTYEQYF.

This clone occurred a few times. Other DNA sequences in this sample translate to the same CDR3. The chain employs TRBV27 and TRBJ2-7; D is tentatively TRBD1 or TRBD2 (5 bases each). CDR1 and CDR2 from the germline V gene are MNHEY and SMNVEV (reference sequence). V was trimmed by 4 bases and J by 0 bases, leaving 7 bases between them. This CDR3 spans 13 amino acids. The CDR3 DNA reads TGTGCCAGCAGTTACGGGGCCTCCTACGAGCAGTACTTC. Protein product: CASSYGASYEQYF.

The V and J genes are TRBV2 and TRBJ2-1; 10 positions agree with TRBD2. This CDR3 has 15 amino acids. CDR1 is SNHLY, CDR2 FYNNEI, per germline. Trimming cost V 0 bases and J 9 bases; bases outside gene matches: 5. CDR3 nucleotides: TGTGCCAGCAGTGAAGCGCGGCTAGCGGGAGCTGAGCAGTTCTTC. It encodes CASSEARLAGAEQFF.

V gene TRBV6-5 combines with J gene TRBJ1-1; D may be TRBD1 (6 bases). This CDR3 is built from 14 residues. Trimming removed 2 bases at V and 1 base at J, with 8 bases between. Per germline, CDR1 MNHEY and CDR2 SVGAGI. This CDR3 reads CASSYPDRNTEAFF. CDR3 sequence (DNA): TGTGCCAGCAGTTACCCGGACAGGAACACTGAAGCTTTCTTT.

The rearrangement links TRBV7-2 to TRBJ2-5; 9 bases agree with TRBD2. CDR3 length: 16 residues. Germline V gene sequence: CDR1 SGHTA, CDR2 FQGNSA. V shed 0 bases and J 10 bases; nucleotides not matched to a gene: 12. CDR3 protein: CASSLAGALAGVDQYF. The DNA of the CDR3 is TGTGCCAGCAGCTTAGCGGGGGCACTAGCGGGCGTCGACCAGTACTTC.

This chain connects TRBV5-1 to TRBJ1-5, with 8 bases that match TRBD1. This CDR3 has 18 amino acids. V shed 0 bases, J shed 0 bases, and the junction held 8 bases outside the gene matches. Germline values: CDR1 SGHRS, CDR2 YFSETQ. As DNA, the CDR3 is TGCGCCAGCAGCTTGGGGCAGGGGGCCCTATATAGCAATCAGCCCCAGCATTTT. Translated: CASSLGQGALYSNQPQHF.

The rearrangement uses TRBV25-1 and TRBJ1-2, with a possible D match to TRBD1 (5 bases). Germline-derived CDR1 and CDR2 are MGHDK and SYGVNS. The CDR3 sequence is 13 residues long. Trimming left V 5 bases short and J 2 bases short, with 9 bases between. The CDR3 sequence is CASSLGGNYGYTF. CDR3 in DNA: TGTGCCAGCAGTCTCGGGGGGAACTATGGCTACACCTTC.

J is TRBJ2-1 and V is TRBV19; D is tentatively TRBD1 or TRBD2 (5 bases each). Germline CDR1 and CDR2: LNHDA and SQIVND (reference sequence). V lost 7 bases, J lost 6 bases, and 16 bases lay in between. The CDR3 loop spans 14 amino acids. The CDR3 region has the DNA TGTGCCAGTACCTCGAGGGGCTCTCCCAATGAGCAGTTCTTC. Its protein product is CASTSRGSPNEQFF.

The chain carries TRBV4-1 and TRBJ2-7; 7 bases are shared with TRBD1. V dropped 5 bases and J dropped 6; count of bases not matched to a gene: 7. Looked up from germline, CDR1 is MGHRA and CDR2 is YSYEKL. CDR3 length equals 13 residues. CDR3 bases: TGCGCCAGCAGCGCCGACAGGGTTGCCGAGCAGTACTTC. Translation gives CASSADRVAEQYF.

For the CDR3, the DNA is TGTGCCAGCACCTCGTGGTTTTTATCGGACAATGAGCAGTTCTTC. It specifies CASTSWFLSDNEQFF. The chain recombines TRBV6-1 with TRBJ2-1; D remains unclear. Trimming cost V 7 bases and J 5 bases, with 18 bases left between them. Germline V gene lookup returns CDR1 MNHNS and CDR2 SASEGT. CDR3 size: 15 residues.

The chain has TRBV7-9 and TRBJ1-1; TRBD1 matches at 7 bases. V lost 4 bases to trimming and J lost 11 bases; unmatched junction nucleotides: 10. CDR3 size: 13 residues. The germline CDR1 and CDR2 sequences are SEHNR and FQNEAQ (reference sequence). This CDR3 is CASSSRDRVDAFF. The CDR3 nucleotides are TGTGCCAGCAGCTCCCGAGACAGGGTAGATGCTTTCTTT.

J is TRBJ1-1 and V is TRBV28, with 7 bases matching TRBD1. The CDR3 runs 15 residues. The V and J ends lost 6 bases and 0 bases, in that order; junction bases with no gene match: 7. CDR1 is MDHEN, CDR2 SYDVKM, per germline. CDR3 region: CASRRWTGVNTEAFF. CDR3 DNA: TGTGCCAGCAGACGCTGGACAGGAGTGAACACTGAAGCTTTCTTT.

This chain links TRBV2 with TRBJ2-1; tentatively, D is TRBD2 (5 bases). Germline lookup yields CDR1 SNHLY and CDR2 FYNNEI. The CDR3 is 16 residues long. Trimming removed 4 bases from V and 0 bases from J, with 13 bases in between. The CDR3: CASSGTGVISYNEQFF. The CDR3 DNA follows: TGTGCCAGCAGTGGTACCGGGGTAATCTCCTACAATGAGCAGTTCTTC.

This rearrangement joins TRBV9 to TRBJ1-2; 10 bases line up with TRBD1. Germline CDR1 reads SGDLS; CDR2 reads YYNGEE. Trimming cost V 0 bases and J 3 bases; bases outside gene matches: 5. The CDR3 covers 16 residues. CDR3: CASSVARDRGDYGYTF. CDR3 sequence (DNA): TGTGCCAGCAGCGTAGCTCGGGACAGGGGAGACTATGGCTACACCTTC.

Regarding this clone: In the same sample, other DNA sequences code for this CDR3. The chain joins TRBV9 to TRBJ1-3; tentative D call: TRBD1 (5 bases). The V end lost 4 bases, the J end lost 0 bases, and 11 bases lay between the germline ends. The CDR3 covers 15 residues. In germline, CDR1 is SGDLS, CDR2 YYNGEE. CDR3 in DNA: TGTGCCAGCAGCTTCCGGGGCGGCTCTGGAAACACCATATATTTT. It encodes CASSFRGGSGNTIYF. Full variable domain (remainder filled in from reference TRBV9 and TRBJ1-3): DSGVTQTPKHLITATGQRVTLRCSPRSGDLSVYWYQQSLDQGLQFLIQYYNGEERAKGNILERFSAQQFPDLHSELNLSSLELGDSALYFCASSFRGGSGNTIYFGEGSWLTVV.

V and J are TRBV19 and TRBJ2-2; 7 bases map to TRBD2. V was pared by 4 bases and J by 4 bases, with 18 bases of the junction left unmatched. The V gene's germline CDR1 is LNHDA and CDR2 SQIVND (reference sequence). The CDR3 totals 19 residues. Here the CDR3 reads CASSRARRENAAFTGELFF. DNA of the CDR3: TGTGCCAGTAGTAGGGCCCGGCGGGAGAACGCCGCGTTCACCGGGGAGCTGTTTTTT.

DNA of the CDR3: TGTGCCAGCAGTTTTGGGCGGGAGGCGCAGTATTTT. It is translated as CASSFGREAQYF. The gene calls are TRBV27 and TRBJ2-3; TRBD2 matches at 8 bases. Losses at the gene ends were 3 bases for V and 10 bases for J; bases not matched to a gene: 3. The CDR3 has 12 residues. Germline V CDR1 and CDR2: MNHEY, SMNVEV (reference sequence).

J is TRBJ1-2 and V is TRBV27; 7 bases agree with TRBD1. Trimming at V came to 0 bases and at J to 4 bases, leaving 5 bases not matched to a gene. Germline lookup yields CDR1 MNHEY and CDR2 SMNVEV (reference sequence). The CDR3 extends over 15 amino acids. This CDR3 is CASSLSRTGIYGYTF. CDR3 DNA sequence: TGTGCCAGCAGTTTATCGAGGACAGGAATCTATGGCTACACCTTC.